This TCR beta chain stems from a study of cytomegalovirus exposure and HLA in healthy donors. 13 Jbeta primers and 60 Vbeta primers were used for the PCR. Repertoires were generated with immunoSEQ multiplex PCR, while TCRdb's copy carries only in-frame clones and drops some. The top ten clones hold approximately 1.5% of a sample with roughly 190,000 clones, 82% of them seen once. V shed 3 bases and J shed 0 bases, with 11 bases lying between them. The CDR3 totals 15 residues. The germline V gene has CDR1 MNHEY and CDR2 SMNVEV (reference sequence). This chain joins TRBV27 and TRBJ1-1, with D perhaps TRBD1 (5 bases). This sequence was found in a woman between 18 and 29 years old in good health and CMV-seronegative. Specimen: PBMCs. CDR3 amino acids: CASSFIGVVNTEAFF. CDR3 nucleotide sequence: TGTGCCAGCAGTTTTATAGGGGTCGTGAACACTGAAGCTTTCTTT.